The T cell receptor beta chain under discussion was sequenced for a study of T cell responses to AZD1222 COVID-19 vaccine. Findings and caveats of the study: Of the AZD1222 recipients, only 5 to 7 were seropositive at baseline. Along spike, vaccine-associated CD4 TCRs were found throughout, with dominance at 160-218 and 743-854. Repertoire sampling happened only post peak T cell response.

A remark on this clone: Its antigen is unidentified.

The protocol was immunoSEQ multiplex PCR, while the TCRdb copy is restricted to in-frame clones and leaves out a portion. The repertoire holds more than 100,000 clones, with about 91% as singletons. The receptor's source is an adult who received the AZD1222 COVID-19 vaccine. The source was peripheral blood, collected 28 days after the second AZD1222 dose.

The CDR3 loop is CASSFGTSGRGETQYF. In nucleotides, the CDR3 is TGTGCCAGCAGTTTTGGGACTAGCGGGAGGGGAGAGACCCAGTACTTC. The V and J genes are TRBV6-2 or TRBV6-3 and TRBJ2-5; 16 bases are shared with TRBD2. The CDR3 runs to 16 residues. Germline V lookup: CDR1 MNHEY, CDR2 SVGEGT. The V segment lost 4 bases and the J segment 4 bases; nucleotides outside the gene matches: 3.